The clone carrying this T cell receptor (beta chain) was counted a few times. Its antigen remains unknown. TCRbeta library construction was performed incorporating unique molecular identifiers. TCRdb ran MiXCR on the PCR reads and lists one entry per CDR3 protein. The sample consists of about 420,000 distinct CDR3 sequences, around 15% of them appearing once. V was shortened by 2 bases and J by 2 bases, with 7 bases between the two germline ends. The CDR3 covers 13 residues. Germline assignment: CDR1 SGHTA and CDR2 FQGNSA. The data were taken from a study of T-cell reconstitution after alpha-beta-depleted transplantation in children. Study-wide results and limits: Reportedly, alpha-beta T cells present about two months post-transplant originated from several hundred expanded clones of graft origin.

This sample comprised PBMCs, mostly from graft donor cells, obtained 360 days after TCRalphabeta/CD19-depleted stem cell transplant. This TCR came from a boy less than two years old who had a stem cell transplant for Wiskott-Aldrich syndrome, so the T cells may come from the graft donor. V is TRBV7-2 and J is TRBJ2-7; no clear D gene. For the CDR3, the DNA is TGTGCCAGCAGCTTACGCAGAGCCTACGAGCAGTACTTC. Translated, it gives CASSLRRAYEQYF.